The 17 T cell receptor beta chains below all came from one sample that was sequenced in a study of shared clonotypes between healthy human individuals. Generated by immunoSEQ multiplex PCR, the TCRdb table keeps only in-frame clones and is missing some. The data contain approximately 1,500,000 clones, 98% of them seen just once; the ten biggest clones take up roughly 0.4%. Sequencing was performed on naive CD4+ T cells sorted from blood. Subset indicated: CD45RA+ positively selected. Receptor source: a young man in good health.

Remarks on this clone: Its ends do not fully match the called genes, so a read error is possible. The chain has TRBV7-9 and TRBJ2-7; D possibly corresponds to TRBD2 (6 bases). CDR1 is SEHNR and CDR2 is FQNEAQ in the germline V gene (reference sequence). CDR3 length: 15 residues. The CDR3 sequence is CASSLEDGGDREQHF. For the CDR3, the DNA is TGTGCCAGCAGCTTAGAGGATGGGGGAGATCGGGAGCAGCACTTC.

The genes are TRBV5-4 and TRBJ2-7; 10 bases are a match to TRBD1. J lost 4 bases, V lost 2 bases, and 3 bases had no gene match. The germline V gene encodes CDR1 SGHNT and CDR2 YYREEE (reference sequence). The CDR3 sequence is 14 residues long. The CDR3 DNA is TGTGCCAGCAGCTTCCCGGGACAGGGGTACGAGCAGTACTTC. Protein product: CASSFPGQGYEQYF.

The chain joins TRBV2 to TRBJ2-7, with 7 nucleotides matching TRBD2. V was clipped by 2 bases and J by 6 bases; unmatched bases: 4. This CDR3 has 13 amino acids. The germline CDR1 and CDR2 sequences are SNHLY and FYNNEI. This CDR3 is CASSEQGGGEQYF. As DNA, the CDR3 is TGTGCCAGCAGTGAACAGGGCGGGGGCGAGCAGTACTTC.

The CDR3 DNA follows: TGTGCCAGCTCAGCCGGGACAGGGGTCCAAGAGACCCAGTACTTC. Protein product: CASSAGTGVQETQYF. J is TRBJ2-5 and V is TRBV18; 10 positions agree with TRBD1. The V gene's germline CDR1 is KGHSH and CDR2 LQKENI. V lost 5 bases and J lost 1; bases outside the gene matches: 4. CDR3 length: 15 amino acids.

This clone was found once. The chain has TRBV10-1 and TRBJ2-3; 8 bases align to TRBD2. V lost 5 bases, J lost 0 bases, and 4 bases stayed unmatched. The germline V gene has CDR1 WNHNN and CDR2 SYGVQD (reference sequence). There are 15 residues in the CDR3. The CDR3 DNA reads as TGCGCCAGCAGTATGGCTAGCGGGAGCACAGATACGCAGTATTTT. This gives the protein CASSMASGSTDTQYF.

V and J are TRBV11-2 and TRBJ2-3, with D uncertain. From germline, CDR1 is SGHAT and CDR2 FQNNGV. The CDR3 runs to 12 residues. V was pared by 5 bases and J by 0 bases, with 3 bases between. In nucleotides, the CDR3 is TGTGCCAGCAGCGCTAGCACAGATACGCAGTATTTT. Protein product: CASSASTDTQYF.

The chain links TRBV5-1 to TRBJ1-2, with D possibly TRBD1 on 6 matching bases. The CDR3 runs to 15 residues. Trimming removed 0 bases from V and 6 bases from J, with 15 bases in between. The germline V gene has CDR1 SGHRS and CDR2 YFSETQ. CDR3 nucleotide sequence: TGCGCCAGCAGCTTGGAACCGAACAGGGTGAATGGCTACACCTTC. Its protein product is CASSLEPNRVNGYTF.

This clone was seen just once. V is TRBV19 and J is TRBJ1-3; no clear D. The germline V and J ends were trimmed by 3 bases and 0 bases, with 6 bases remaining between them. Germline V gene lookup returns CDR1 LNHDA and CDR2 SQIVND (reference sequence). CDR3 length: 14 amino acids. CDR3 protein: CASSIVNSGNTIYF. In DNA form, the CDR3 reads TGTGCCAGTAGTATCGTGAACTCTGGAAACACCATATATTTT.

This chain uses TRBV5-5 with TRBJ2-1, with TRBD2 matching over 14 bases. Germline CDR1 is SGHKS and CDR2 is YYEKEE (reference sequence). J gave up 5 bases and V 4 bases, and 11 bases lay outside the gene matches. The CDR3 has 18 amino acids. The CDR3: CASSRRVSGLAGDNEQFF. CDR3 coding DNA: TGTGCCAGCAGCCGAAGGGTATCGGGACTAGCGGGGGACAATGAGCAGTTCTTC.

The CDR3 sequence: CASSLAYGSYGYTF. For the CDR3, the DNA is TGTGCCAGCAGCTTGGCGTACGGAAGCTATGGCTACACCTTC. This chain uses TRBV5-4 with TRBJ1-2, with no clear D. CDR1 is SGHNT, CDR2 YYREEE, per germline (reference sequence). The CDR3 has 14 amino acids. V was pared by 0 bases and J by 4 bases, with 10 bases between.

About this clone: The sample contains more than one DNA sequence encoding this CDR3. The chain links TRBV2 to TRBJ1-5, with 7 bases aligning to TRBD1. The CDR3 loop spans 13 amino acids. With V trimmed by 4 bases and J by 6 bases, 3 bases remained unmatched. The V gene's germline CDR1 is SNHLY and CDR2 FYNNEI. Written as DNA, the CDR3 is TGTGCCAGCAGTGGGACAGGAGGTCAGCCCCAGCATTTT. Translating gives CASSGTGGQPQHF.

This chain joins TRBV19 and TRBJ2-2; D is uncertain. Trimming pared 4 bases from V and 0 bases from J, leaving 12 bases between. Germline CDR1 is LNHDA and CDR2 is SQIVND (reference sequence). The CDR3 is 16 amino acids. Here the CDR3 reads CASSTPGPSNTGELFF. CDR3 DNA: TGTGCCAGTAGTACCCCCGGGCCATCGAACACCGGGGAGCTGTTTTTT.

This chain connects TRBV10-3 to TRBJ2-2; 12 bases are a match to TRBD1. CDR1 and CDR2 from the germline V gene are ENHRY and SYGVKD. The J segment lost 4 bases and the V segment lost 6 bases, leaving 6 bases of the junction unmatched. The CDR3 loop spans 16 amino acids. The CDR3 region has the DNA TGTGCCATCAGAATGGGACAGGGGGCTGGCACCGGGGAGCTGTTTTTT. It is translated as CAIRMGQGAGTGELFF.

The V and J genes are TRBV10-1 and TRBJ2-1; 11 bases match TRBD2. Trimming removed 2 bases from V and 2 bases from J; junction bases left unmatched: 2. The CDR3 has 16 amino acids. Germline V gene sequence: CDR1 WNHNN, CDR2 SYGVQD (reference sequence). CDR3 sequence reads: CASSERGLAAYNEQFF. CDR3 coding DNA: TGCGCCAGCAGTGAGAGGGGACTAGCGGCCTACAATGAGCAGTTCTTC.

This chain links TRBV19 with TRBJ2-3; D not certain. Trimming pared 10 bases from V and 1 base from J, leaving 15 bases between. Germline CDR1 and CDR2: LNHDA and SQIVND (reference sequence). This CDR3 is built from 14 residues. This CDR3 is CATRREYGTDTQYF. The CDR3 DNA follows: TGTGCCACTAGGAGAGAGTACGGCACAGATACGCAGTATTTT.

The CDR3: CASSWEQGYGYTF. The CDR3 bases are TGTGCCAGTAGTTGGGAACAGGGGTATGGCTACACCTTC. The V gene is TRBV19, the J gene TRBJ1-2, with 7 nucleotides matching TRBD1. In germline, CDR1 is LNHDA, CDR2 SQIVND (reference sequence). The CDR3 has 13 amino acids. Losses at the gene ends were 5 bases for V and 5 bases for J; bases not matched to a gene: 5.

The rearrangement uses TRBV9 and TRBJ2-7, with 7 bases identical to TRBD1. Per the germline V gene, CDR1 is SGDLS and CDR2 is YYNGEE. V trimming: 3 bases; J trimming: 0 bases; junction bases outside the gene matches: 6. This CDR3 contains 15 residues. CDR3: CASSESDRASYEQYF. The CDR3 DNA reads TGTGCCAGCAGCGAATCCGACAGGGCCTCCTACGAGCAGTACTTC.